The clone carrying this T cell receptor beta chain came up many times. Its antigen is not identified. The TCRbeta library was prepared with unique molecular identifiers. TCRdb re-derived calls from the PCR reads in MiXCR, one entry per CDR3 protein. This table has hundreds of thousands of distinct CDR3 sequences, 11% appearing once. This entry comes from a study of T-cell reconstitution after alpha-beta-depleted transplantation in children. CDR1 and CDR2 from the germline V gene are DFQATT and SNEGSKA (reference sequence). The V and J ends lost 0 bases and 5 bases respectively, with 8 bases between them. The CDR3 sequence is 13 residues long. Study results and limitations: Several hundred expanded graft clones reportedly gave rise to the alpha-beta T cells present about two months after transplant. Surviving recipient T cells and thymic progenitors accounted for the high day-60 TCRbeta diversity observed in some patients. A year had passed since transplant, and T-cell counts and diversity by then came mostly from newly produced T cells.

This specimen consisted of PBMCs, obtained before TCRalphabeta/CD19-depleted stem cell transplant. The clonotype originates from a child less than two years old with acute myeloid leukemia, due to receive a stem cell transplant. The V and J genes are TRBV20-1 and TRBJ1-5; D remains ambiguous. The CDR3 is CSARESPYQPQHF. The CDR3 region has the DNA TGCAGTGCTAGAGAGTCCCCCTATCAGCCCCAGCATTTT.